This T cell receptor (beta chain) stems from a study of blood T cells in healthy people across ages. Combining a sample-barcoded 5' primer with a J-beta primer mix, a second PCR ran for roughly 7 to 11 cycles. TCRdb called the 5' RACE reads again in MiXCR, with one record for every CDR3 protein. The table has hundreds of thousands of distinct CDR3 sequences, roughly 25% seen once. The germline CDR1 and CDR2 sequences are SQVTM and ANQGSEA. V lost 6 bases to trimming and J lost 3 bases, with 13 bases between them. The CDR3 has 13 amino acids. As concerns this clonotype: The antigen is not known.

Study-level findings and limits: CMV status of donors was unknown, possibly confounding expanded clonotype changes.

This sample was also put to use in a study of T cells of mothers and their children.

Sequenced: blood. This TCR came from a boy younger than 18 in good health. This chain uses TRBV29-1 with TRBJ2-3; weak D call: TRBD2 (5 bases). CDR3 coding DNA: TGCAGCGTGGGATGGGGAGATACAGATACGCAGTATTTT. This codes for CSVGWGDTDTQYF.